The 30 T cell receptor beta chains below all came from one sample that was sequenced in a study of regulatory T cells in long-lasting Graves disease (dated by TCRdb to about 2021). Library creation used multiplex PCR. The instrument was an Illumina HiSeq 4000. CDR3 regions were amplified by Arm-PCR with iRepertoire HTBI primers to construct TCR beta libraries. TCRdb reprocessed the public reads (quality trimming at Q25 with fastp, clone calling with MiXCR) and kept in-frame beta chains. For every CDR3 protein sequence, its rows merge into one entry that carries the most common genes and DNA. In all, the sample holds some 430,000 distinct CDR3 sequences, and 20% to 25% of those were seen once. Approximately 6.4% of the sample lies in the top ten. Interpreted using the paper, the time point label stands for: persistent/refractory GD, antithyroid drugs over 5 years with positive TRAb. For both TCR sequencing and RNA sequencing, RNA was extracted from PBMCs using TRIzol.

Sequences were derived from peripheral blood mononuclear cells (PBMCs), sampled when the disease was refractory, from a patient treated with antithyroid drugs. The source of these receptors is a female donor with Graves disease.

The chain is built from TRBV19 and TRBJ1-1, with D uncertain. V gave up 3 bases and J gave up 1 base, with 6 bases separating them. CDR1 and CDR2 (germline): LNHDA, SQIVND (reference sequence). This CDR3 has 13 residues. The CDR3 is CASSITENTEAFF. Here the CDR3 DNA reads TGTGCCAGTAGTATCACAGAGAACACTGAAGCTTTCTTT.

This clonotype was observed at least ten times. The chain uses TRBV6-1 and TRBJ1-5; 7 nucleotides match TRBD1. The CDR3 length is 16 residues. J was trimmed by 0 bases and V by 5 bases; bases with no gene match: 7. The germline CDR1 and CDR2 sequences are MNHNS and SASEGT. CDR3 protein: CASSQQGDYSNQPQHF. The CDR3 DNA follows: TGTGCCAGCAGTCAGCAGGGGGACTATAGCAATCAGCCCCAGCATTTT.

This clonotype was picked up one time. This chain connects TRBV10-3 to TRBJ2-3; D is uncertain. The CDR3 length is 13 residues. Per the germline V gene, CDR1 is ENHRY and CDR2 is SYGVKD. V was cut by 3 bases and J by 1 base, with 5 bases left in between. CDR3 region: CAISEAGTDTQYF. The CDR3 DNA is TGTGCCATCAGTGAAGCAGGCACAGATACGCAGTATTTT.

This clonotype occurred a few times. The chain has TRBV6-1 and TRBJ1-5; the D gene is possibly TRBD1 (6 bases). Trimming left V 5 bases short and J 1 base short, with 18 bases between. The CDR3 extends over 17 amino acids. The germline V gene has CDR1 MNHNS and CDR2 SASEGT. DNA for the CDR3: TGTGCCAGCAGTAGGTACGAAGGGGGTGGGAGCAATCAGCCCCAGCATTTT. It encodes CASSRYEGGGSNQPQHF.

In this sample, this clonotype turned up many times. CDR3 in amino acids: CASSPPGTGIHEQYF. The CDR3 nucleotides are TGTGCCAGCAGTCCCCCCGGGACAGGGATTCACGAGCAGTACTTC. The J gene is TRBJ2-7, the V gene TRBV12-3 or TRBV12-4; 9 bases fit TRBD1. The CDR3 sequence is 15 residues long. V lost 5 bases and J lost 5; bases outside the gene matches: 10.

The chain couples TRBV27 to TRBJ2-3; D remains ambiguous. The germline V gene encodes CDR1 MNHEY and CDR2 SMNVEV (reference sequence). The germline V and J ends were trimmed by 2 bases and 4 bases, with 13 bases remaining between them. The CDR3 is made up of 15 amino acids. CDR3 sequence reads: CASSLGASAADTQYF. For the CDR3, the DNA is TGTGCCAGCAGTTTAGGCGCTAGTGCGGCAGATACGCAGTATTTT.

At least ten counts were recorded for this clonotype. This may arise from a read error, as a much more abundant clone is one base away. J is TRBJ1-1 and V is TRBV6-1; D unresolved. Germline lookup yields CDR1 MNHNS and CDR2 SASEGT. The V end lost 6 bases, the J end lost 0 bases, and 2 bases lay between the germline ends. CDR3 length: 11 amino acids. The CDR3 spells CASRMNTEAFF. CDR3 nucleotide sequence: TGTGCCAGCAGGATGAACACTGAAGCTTTCTTT.

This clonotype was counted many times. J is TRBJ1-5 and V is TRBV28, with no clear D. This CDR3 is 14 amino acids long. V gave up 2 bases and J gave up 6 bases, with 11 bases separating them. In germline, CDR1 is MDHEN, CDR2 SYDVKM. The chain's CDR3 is CASSLVGYGQPQHF. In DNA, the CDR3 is TGTGCCAGCAGTTTAGTAGGGTACGGTCAGCCCCAGCATTTT.

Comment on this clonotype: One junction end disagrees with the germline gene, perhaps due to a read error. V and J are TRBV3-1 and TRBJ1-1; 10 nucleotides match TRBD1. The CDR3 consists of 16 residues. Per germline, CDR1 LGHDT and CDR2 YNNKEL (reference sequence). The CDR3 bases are TGTACCAGCACGTCTGGGACAGGGGTTGGGAACACTGAAGCTTTCTTT. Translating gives CTSTSGTGVGNTEAFF.

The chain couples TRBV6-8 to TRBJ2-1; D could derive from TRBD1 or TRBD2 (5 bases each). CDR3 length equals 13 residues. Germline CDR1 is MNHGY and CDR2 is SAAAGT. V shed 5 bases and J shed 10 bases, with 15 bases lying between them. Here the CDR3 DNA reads TGTGCCAGCAGTCTCTTTGCGAGGGACGAGCAGTTCTTC. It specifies CASSLFARDEQFF.

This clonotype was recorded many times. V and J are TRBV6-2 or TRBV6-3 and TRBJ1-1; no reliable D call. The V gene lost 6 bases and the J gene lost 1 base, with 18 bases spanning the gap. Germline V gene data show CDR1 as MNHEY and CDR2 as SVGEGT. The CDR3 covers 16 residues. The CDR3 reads CASSLGRGTANTEAFF. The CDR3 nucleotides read TGTGCCAGCAGCTTGGGGAGAGGAACGGCGAACACTGAAGCTTTCTTT.

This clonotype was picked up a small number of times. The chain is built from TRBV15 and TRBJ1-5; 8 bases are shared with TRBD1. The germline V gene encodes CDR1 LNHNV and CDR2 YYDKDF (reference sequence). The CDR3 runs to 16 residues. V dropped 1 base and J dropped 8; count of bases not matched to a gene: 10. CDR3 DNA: TGTGCCACCAGCAGAGTTTCCACCGGGACAGGAAAGCCCCAGCATTTT. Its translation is CATSRVSTGTGKPQHF. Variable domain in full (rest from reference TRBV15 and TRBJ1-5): DAMVIQNPRYQVTQFGKPVTLSCSQTLNHNVMYWYQQKSSQAPKLLFHYYDKDFNNEADTPDNFQSRRPNTSFCFLDIRSPGLGDTAMYLCATSRVSTGTGKPQHFGDGTRLSIL.

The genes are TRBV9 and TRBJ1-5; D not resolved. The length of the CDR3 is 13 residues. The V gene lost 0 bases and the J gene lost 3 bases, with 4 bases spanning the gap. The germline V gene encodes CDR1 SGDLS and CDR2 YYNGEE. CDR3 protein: CASSVDANQPQHF. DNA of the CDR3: TGTGCCAGCAGCGTAGATGCCAATCAGCCCCAGCATTTT.

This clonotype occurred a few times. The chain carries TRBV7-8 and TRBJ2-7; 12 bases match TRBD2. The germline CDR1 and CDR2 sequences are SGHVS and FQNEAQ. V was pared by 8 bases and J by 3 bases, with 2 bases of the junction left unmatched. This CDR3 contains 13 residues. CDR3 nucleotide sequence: TGTGCCAGCGGGGGACTAGCGGGCTACGAGCAGTACTTC. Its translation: CASGGLAGYEQYF.

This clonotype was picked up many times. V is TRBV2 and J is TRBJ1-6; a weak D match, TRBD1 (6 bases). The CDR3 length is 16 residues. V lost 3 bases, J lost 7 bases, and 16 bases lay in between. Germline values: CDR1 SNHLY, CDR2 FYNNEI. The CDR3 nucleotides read TGTGCCAGCAGTGATTTTGGAGGACAGAACAATTCACCCCTCCACTTT. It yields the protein CASSDFGGQNNSPLHF. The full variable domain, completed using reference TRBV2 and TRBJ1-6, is EPEVTQTPSHQVTQMGQEVILRCVPISNHLYFYWYRQILGQKVEFLVSFYNNEISEKSEIFDDQFSVERPDGSNFTLKIRSTKLEDSAMYFCASSDFGGQNNSPLHFGNGTRLTVT.

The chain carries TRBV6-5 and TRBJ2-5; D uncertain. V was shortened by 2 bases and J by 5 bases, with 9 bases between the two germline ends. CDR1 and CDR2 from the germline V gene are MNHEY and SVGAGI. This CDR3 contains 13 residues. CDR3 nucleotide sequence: TGTGCCAGCAGTTACGTAGTGGGGGAGACCCAGTACTTC. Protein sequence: CASSYVVGETQYF.

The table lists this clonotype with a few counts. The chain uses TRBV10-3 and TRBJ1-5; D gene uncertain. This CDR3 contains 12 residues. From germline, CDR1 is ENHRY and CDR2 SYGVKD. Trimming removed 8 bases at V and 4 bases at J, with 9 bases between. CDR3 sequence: CAIGVGNQPQHF. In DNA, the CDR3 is TGTGCCATCGGCGTAGGAAATCAGCCCCAGCATTTT.

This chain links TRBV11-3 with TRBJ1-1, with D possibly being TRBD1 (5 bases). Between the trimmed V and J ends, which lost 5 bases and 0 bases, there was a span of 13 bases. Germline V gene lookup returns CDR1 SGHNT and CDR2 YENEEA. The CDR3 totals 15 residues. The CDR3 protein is CASSPREGLNTEAFF. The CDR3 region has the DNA TGTGCCAGCAGCCCAAGGGAGGGGTTGAACACTGAAGCTTTCTTT.

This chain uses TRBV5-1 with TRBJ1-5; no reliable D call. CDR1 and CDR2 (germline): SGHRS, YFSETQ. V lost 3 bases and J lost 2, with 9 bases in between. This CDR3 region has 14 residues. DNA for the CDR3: TGCGCCAGCAGCTGGGGTGGGGGCAATCAGCCCCAGCATTTT. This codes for CASSWGGGNQPQHF.

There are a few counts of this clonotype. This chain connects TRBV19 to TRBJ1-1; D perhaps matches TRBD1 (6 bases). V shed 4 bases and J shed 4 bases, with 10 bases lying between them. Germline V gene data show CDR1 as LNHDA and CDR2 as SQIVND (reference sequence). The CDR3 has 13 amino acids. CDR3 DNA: TGTGCCAGTAGTAATGGGGGGCTCACTGAAGCTTTCTTT. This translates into CASSNGGLTEAFF.

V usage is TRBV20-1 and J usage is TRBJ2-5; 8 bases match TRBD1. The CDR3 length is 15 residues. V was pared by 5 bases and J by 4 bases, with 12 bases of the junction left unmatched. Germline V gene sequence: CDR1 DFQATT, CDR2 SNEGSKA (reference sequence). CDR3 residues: CSAPIATGTGETQYF. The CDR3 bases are TGCAGTGCTCCCATCGCCACCGGGACAGGAGAGACCCAGTACTTC.

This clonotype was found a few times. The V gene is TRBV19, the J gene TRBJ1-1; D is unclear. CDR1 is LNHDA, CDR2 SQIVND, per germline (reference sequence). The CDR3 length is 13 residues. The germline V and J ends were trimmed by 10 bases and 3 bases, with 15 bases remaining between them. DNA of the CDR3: TGTGCCACAAAACTGAGGGAGGACACTGAAGCTTTCTTT. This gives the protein CATKLREDTEAFF.

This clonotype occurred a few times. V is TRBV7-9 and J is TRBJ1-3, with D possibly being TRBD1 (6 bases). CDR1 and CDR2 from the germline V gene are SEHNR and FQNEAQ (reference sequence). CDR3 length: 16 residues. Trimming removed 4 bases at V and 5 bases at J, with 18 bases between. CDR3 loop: CASSSGTPVGRNTIYF. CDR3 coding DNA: TGTGCCAGCAGCTCCGGGACACCCGTGGGACGAAACACCATATATTTT.

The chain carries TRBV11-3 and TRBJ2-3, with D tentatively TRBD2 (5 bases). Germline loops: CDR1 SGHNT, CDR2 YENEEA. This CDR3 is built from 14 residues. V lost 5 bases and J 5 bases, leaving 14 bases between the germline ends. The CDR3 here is CASSGRQGLDTQYF. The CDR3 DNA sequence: TGTGCCAGCAGCGGACGCCAAGGACTAGATACGCAGTATTTT.

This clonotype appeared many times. Written as DNA, the CDR3 is TGTGCCAGCAGTTTATTGGAGGGTGAAGCTTTCTTT. Translating gives CASSLLEGEAFF. The V call is TRBV27, the J call TRBJ1-1; the D is unclear. V was trimmed by 1 base and J by 7 bases, leaving 7 bases between them. CDR3 length equals 12 residues. CDR1 is MNHEY and CDR2 is SMNVEV in the germline V gene (reference sequence).

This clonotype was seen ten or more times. CDR3 loop: CASSQVNSENEKLFF. In nucleotides, the CDR3 is TGTGCCAGCAGCCAAGTAAACAGTGAAAATGAAAAACTGTTTTTT. The chain has TRBV3-1 and TRBJ1-4; D unclear. The CDR3 runs to 15 residues. V dropped 1 base and J dropped 5 bases, with 11 bases sitting between them. Germline V gives CDR1 LGHDT, CDR2 YNNKEL (reference sequence).

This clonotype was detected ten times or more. CDR3: CASSAQTGNSYEQYF. CDR3 DNA sequence: TGTGCCAGCAGTGCCCAGACAGGGAACTCCTACGAGCAGTACTTC. The chain has TRBV6-1 and TRBJ2-7; 7 bases map to TRBD1. The CDR3 covers 15 residues. Trimming at V came to 4 bases and at J to 0 bases, leaving 6 bases not matched to a gene. Germline V gene data show CDR1 as MNHNS and CDR2 as SASEGT.

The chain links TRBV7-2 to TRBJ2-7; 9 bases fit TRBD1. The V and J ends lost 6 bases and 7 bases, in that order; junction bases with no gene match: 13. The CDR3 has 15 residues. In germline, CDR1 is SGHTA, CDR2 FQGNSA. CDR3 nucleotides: TGTGCCAGCAGTATGGGACAGGGCTTCCAGAGGGAGCAGTACTTC. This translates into CASSMGQGFQREQYF.

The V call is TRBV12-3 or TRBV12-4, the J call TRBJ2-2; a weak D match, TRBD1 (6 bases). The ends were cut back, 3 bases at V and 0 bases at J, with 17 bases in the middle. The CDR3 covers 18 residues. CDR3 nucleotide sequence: TGTGCCAGCAGTTTCCACAGAGGACAGTTCGCGAACACCGGGGAGCTGTTTTTT. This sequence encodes CASSFHRGQFANTGELFF.

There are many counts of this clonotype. CDR3 residues: CASSLDGARGYTF. The CDR3 DNA reads as TGTGCCAGCAGCTTAGACGGTGCGCGTGGCTACACCTTC. V and J are TRBV7-9 and TRBJ1-2; D ambiguous. This CDR3 contains 13 residues. Germline CDR1 SEHNR, CDR2 FQNEAQ (reference sequence). V lost 1 base to trimming and J lost 7 bases, with 10 bases between them.